Only one count was recorded for the clone carrying this T cell receptor beta chain. The identical CDR3 is also encoded by other nucleotide sequences in the sample. This CDR3 region has 13 residues. The germline CDR1 and CDR2 sequences are MNHEY and SVGAGI. V was shortened by 5 bases and J by 2 bases, with 9 bases between the two germline ends. This specimen belongs to a study of cytomegalovirus exposure and HLA in healthy donors. PCR employed 60 Vbeta and 13 Jbeta primers. Using immunoSEQ multiplex PCR, the repertoire was profiled, and TCRdb retains in-frame clones only, with some absent. The table records about 180,000 clones, around 82% of them present only once.

What was sequenced was PBMCs. The rearrangement links TRBV6-5 to TRBJ1-2; D may be TRBD1 (5 bases). The clonotype comes from a boy between 2 and 10 years old in good health and CMV-seronegative. The CDR3 is CASSRTGNYGYTF. The CDR3, as DNA: TGTGCCAGCAGTCGAACAGGAAACTATGGCTACACCTTC.